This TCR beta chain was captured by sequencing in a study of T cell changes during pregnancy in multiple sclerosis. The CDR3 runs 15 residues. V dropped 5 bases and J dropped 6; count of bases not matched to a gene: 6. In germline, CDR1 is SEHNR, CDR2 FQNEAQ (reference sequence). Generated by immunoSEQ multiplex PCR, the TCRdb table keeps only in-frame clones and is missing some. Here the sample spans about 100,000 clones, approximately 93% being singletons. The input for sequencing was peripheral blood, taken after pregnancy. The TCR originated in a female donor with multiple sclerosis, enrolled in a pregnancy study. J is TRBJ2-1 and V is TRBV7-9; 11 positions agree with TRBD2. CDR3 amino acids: CASSLTSGGSNEQFF. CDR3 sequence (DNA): TGTGCCAGCAGCCTCACTAGCGGGGGTAGCAATGAGCAGTTCTTC.